The 26 T cell receptor beta chains reported below all come from one sample, sequenced in a study of blood T cell repertoires in COVID-19. Data came from immunoSEQ multiplex PCR; TCRdb stores just in-frame clones and leaves some out. The sample holds about 370,000 clones, roughly nine tenths seen once. Sequenced: PBMCs or T cells enriched from blood (not recorded which). These receptors came from a man aged 18 to 30 who had recovered from COVID-19.

The chain carries TRBV2 and TRBJ1-5, with a possible D match to TRBD1 (5 bases). This CDR3 has 15 amino acids. Germline assignment: CDR1 SNHLY and CDR2 FYNNEI. V lost 3 bases, J lost 0 bases, and 9 bases lay in between. CDR3 in DNA: TGTGCCAGCAGTGACCAGACAGTTAGCAATCAGCCCCAGCATTTT. Its protein product is CASSDQTVSNQPQHF.

The chain couples TRBV7-6 to TRBJ2-3; 12 nucleotides agree with TRBD2. This CDR3 region has 16 residues. The J segment lost 1 base and the V segment lost 4 bases, leaving 3 bases of the junction unmatched. Germline V lookup: CDR1 SGHVS, CDR2 FNYEAQ. The CDR3 is CASSWRLAGGTDTQYF. CDR3 coding DNA: TGTGCCAGCAGCTGGAGACTAGCGGGGGGCACAGATACGCAGTATTTT. The full variable domain, with the rest looked up from reference TRBV7-6 and TRBJ2-3, is GAGVSQSPRYKVTKRGQDVALRCDPISGHVSLYWYRQALGQGPEFLTYFNYEAQQDKSGLPNDRFSAERPEGSISTLTIQRTEQRDSAMYRCASSWRLAGGTDTQYFGPGTRLTVL.

This chain uses TRBV18 with TRBJ1-2; D is undetermined. The CDR3 consists of 13 residues. CDR1 KGHSH and CDR2 LQKENI come from the germline V gene. V lost 5 bases and J lost 7, with 14 bases in between. The CDR3 sequence is CASSRSDFFGYTF. The CDR3 region has the DNA TGTGCCAGCTCAAGATCCGACTTTTTTGGCTACACCTTC.

This sequence joins TRBV7-6 and TRBJ2-3, with 9 bases that match TRBD2. Looked up from germline, CDR1 is SGHVS and CDR2 is FNYEAQ. The CDR3 loop spans 14 amino acids. J was trimmed by 3 bases and V by 6 bases; bases with no gene match: 4. CDR3 in amino acids: CASSGGRETDTQYF. CDR3 bases: TGTGCCAGCAGTGGCGGGAGGGAGACAGATACGCAGTATTTT. The entire variable domain, with the rest obtained from reference TRBV7-6 and TRBJ2-3, is as follows: GAGVSQSPRYKVTKRGQDVALRCDPISGHVSLYWYRQALGQGPEFLTYFNYEAQQDKSGLPNDRFSAERPEGSISTLTIQRTEQRDSAMYRCASSGGRETDTQYFGPGTRLTVL.

The chain has TRBV6-5 and TRBJ2-7; D is uncertain. The CDR3 length is 13 residues. CDR1 is MNHEY, CDR2 SVGAGI, per germline. The ends were cut back, 6 bases at V and 4 bases at J, with 13 bases in the middle. Here the CDR3 reads CASRLGRVYEQYF. CDR3 DNA sequence: TGTGCCAGCAGGCTAGGCCGAGTTTACGAGCAGTACTTC.

The J gene is TRBJ1-1, the V gene TRBV28, with D perhaps matching TRBD1 (5 bases). The CDR3 is 15 residues long. V lost 7 bases, J lost 5 bases, and 20 bases lay in between. Germline CDR1 MDHEN, CDR2 SYDVKM. CDR3 DNA: TGTGCCAGCACCAACGCGGGGGTTTTTTGGACTGAAGCTTTCTTT. This translates into CASTNAGVFWTEAFF.

This clone was observed a few times. The chain uses TRBV30 and TRBJ2-1, with unresolved D. CDR1 and CDR2 (germline): GTSNPN, SVGIG (reference sequence). The CDR3 has 11 amino acids. V was trimmed by 2 bases and J by 4 bases, leaving 3 bases between them. CDR3 nucleotide sequence: TGTGCCTGGAGTCAGTACAATGAGCAGTTCTTC. This encodes CAWSQYNEQFF.

The genes are TRBV19 and TRBJ2-7; tentative D call: TRBD2 (6 bases). The CDR3 contains 16 residues. V lost 0 bases to trimming and J lost 2 bases, with 14 bases between them. Germline V gives CDR1 LNHDA, CDR2 SQIVND (reference sequence). The CDR3 nucleotides read TGTGCCAGTAGTATAGACGGGGGAGGTTCTACCTACGAGCAGTACTTC. It codes for CASSIDGGGSTYEQYF.

The chain links TRBV19 to TRBJ2-3, with a possible D match to TRBD1 (6 bases). V gave up 4 bases and J gave up 4 bases, with 15 bases separating them. CDR1 is LNHDA, CDR2 SQIVND, per germline (reference sequence). The CDR3 has 15 amino acids. The CDR3 spells CASSTAPKGADTQYF. As DNA, the CDR3 is TGTGCCAGTAGTACGGCCCCCAAGGGGGCAGATACGCAGTATTTT.

V usage is TRBV6-9 and J usage is TRBJ2-3; TRBD1 is a possible D gene (6 bases). Germline V gene sequence: CDR1 MNHGY, CDR2 SVAAGI. The germline V and J ends were trimmed by 4 bases and 0 bases, with 11 bases remaining between them. The CDR3 contains 15 residues. CDR3 bases: TGTGCCAGCAGTTCAAGGACAGCTAGCACAGATACGCAGTATTTT. Amino acids: CASSSRTASTDTQYF.

This chain links TRBV24-1 with TRBJ2-7, with a weak D call TRBD2 (6 bases). There are 14 residues in the CDR3. Trimming took off 4 bases at V and 2 bases at J, with 11 bases between the two ends. CDR1 and CDR2 from the germline V gene are KGHDR and SFDVKD. The CDR3 spells CATSEASATYEQYF. The CDR3, as DNA: TGTGCCACCAGTGAGGCTAGCGCGACCTACGAGCAGTACTTC.

The chain's CDR3 is CASSPGASPEQYF. The CDR3 DNA is TGTGCCAGCAGCCCCGGTGCTTCCCCGGAGCAGTACTTC. The chain links TRBV7-3 to TRBJ2-7; unclear D gene. The CDR3 is made up of 13 amino acids. Germline V lookup: CDR1 SGHTA, CDR2 FQGTGA. V dropped 5 bases and J dropped 7 bases, with 15 bases sitting between them.

This chain joins TRBV6-2 or TRBV6-3 and TRBJ2-4; 9 bases match TRBD2. This CDR3 is built from 17 residues. Germline CDR1 and CDR2: MNHEY and SVGEGT. The trim removed 0 bases at V and 7 bases at J, leaving 10 bases unmatched. The CDR3 nucleotides read TGTGCCAGCAGTTACTCGTTAGGGAGCGGGGGGCCGAACATTCAGTACTTC. It codes for CASSYSLGSGGPNIQYF.

The chain joins TRBV10-2 to TRBJ1-3, with D unclear. This CDR3 region has 13 residues. Germline assignment: CDR1 WSHSY and CDR2 SAAADI. Trimming removed 0 bases from V and 4 bases from J, with 4 bases in between. CDR3 DNA: TGCGCCAGCAGTGAGTCGAGAGGAAACACCATATATTTT. Its protein is CASSESRGNTIYF.

The chain uses TRBV19 and TRBJ2-7; no definite D call. Germline-derived CDR1 and CDR2 are LNHDA and SQIVND (reference sequence). This CDR3 spans 11 amino acids. V lost 3 bases and J lost 6, with 6 bases in between. CDR3 in amino acids: CASSIGPEQYF. The DNA of the CDR3 is TGTGCCAGTAGTATCGGTCCCGAGCAGTACTTC.

This chain uses TRBV11-3 with TRBJ1-3; a weak D match, TRBD1 (5 bases). This CDR3 is 19 amino acids long. Germline CDR1 reads SGHNT; CDR2 reads YENEEA. Deletions cut 5 bases from V and 1 base from J, with 24 bases between. The CDR3: CASSEPTISQAESGNTIYF. Here the CDR3 DNA reads TGTGCCAGCAGCGAACCGACAATTTCACAGGCCGAATCTGGAAACACCATATATTTT.

This clone appeared once. The V call is TRBV28, the J call TRBJ2-1, with D perhaps matching TRBD1 (5 bases). V was shortened by 5 bases and J by 4 bases, with 12 bases between the two germline ends. This CDR3 is built from 14 residues. Germline CDR1 MDHEN, CDR2 SYDVKM. The CDR3 DNA is TGTGCCAGCAGTCCCAGGGAAAATTACAATGAGCAGTTCTTC. This gives the protein CASSPRENYNEQFF.

The V and J genes are TRBV7-9 and TRBJ2-3; TRBD2 matches 8 bases. This CDR3 spans 17 amino acids. CDR1 SEHNR and CDR2 FQNEAQ come from the germline V gene (reference sequence). Trimming took 1 base from V and 9 from J; bases not matched to a gene: 15. The CDR3 coding sequence is TGTGCCAGCAGCTTAGAATTTAGGACTAGCCCGAATGGCACGCAGTATTTT. Its protein is CASSLEFRTSPNGTQYF.

The chain couples TRBV5-1 to TRBJ2-7; D not certain. V was cut by 0 bases and J by 0 bases, with 7 bases left in between. Germline lookup yields CDR1 SGHRS and CDR2 YFSETQ. This CDR3 contains 14 residues. The CDR3 nucleotides read TGCGCCAGCAGCTTGGCCTACGTCTCCTACGAGCAGTACTTC. Protein sequence: CASSLAYVSYEQYF. Filled out from reference TRBV5-1 and TRBJ2-7, the complete variable domain reads KAGVTQTPRYLIKTRGQQVTLSCSPISGHRSVSWYQQTPGQGLQFLFEYFSETQRNKGNFPGRFSGRQFSNSRSEMNVSTLELGDSALYLCASSLAYVSYEQYFGPGTRLTVT.

J is TRBJ1-1 and V is TRBV3-1 (or the pseudogene TRBV3-2), with 8 bases aligning to TRBD1. CDR1 and CDR2 from the germline V gene are LGHDT and YNNKEL (reference sequence). This CDR3 spans 14 amino acids. The V gene end was trimmed by 5 bases and the J gene end by 3 bases; junction bases not matched to a gene: 5. The CDR3 DNA reads as TGTGCCAGCAGCGACAGGGGACCCCACACTGAAGCTTTCTTT. Residues: CASSDRGPHTEAFF.

The rearrangement joins TRBV29-1 to TRBJ2-7; 8 nucleotides align to TRBD1. V shed 1 base and J 5 bases; nucleotides not matched to a gene: 7. Germline loops: CDR1 SQVTM, CDR2 ANQGSEA. This CDR3 is built from 14 residues. DNA of the CDR3: TGCAGCGTTGAAGTCCCGCCAGGGGGCGACGAGCAGTACTTC. This sequence encodes CSVEVPPGGDEQYF.

This sequence joins TRBV7-2 and TRBJ2-3; TRBD2 matches at 14 bases. Germline V gives CDR1 SGHTA, CDR2 FQGNSA. The V segment lost 5 bases and the J segment 7 bases; nucleotides outside the gene matches: 11. The CDR3 loop spans 17 amino acids. The CDR3 here is CASSPIPTSGGANTQYF. CDR3 nucleotide sequence: TGTGCCAGCAGCCCAATACCGACTAGCGGGGGGGCTAATACGCAGTATTTT.

The chain is built from TRBV5-1 and TRBJ1-6; 9 bases are shared with TRBD1. Trimming took 2 bases from V and 5 from J; bases not matched to a gene: 5. Germline values: CDR1 SGHRS, CDR2 YFSETQ. The length of the CDR3 is 16 residues. DNA for the CDR3: TGCGCCAGCAGCTTATCGACAGGGGGAGATAATTCACCCCTCCACTTT. Its translation is CASSLSTGGDNSPLHF.

The V call is TRBV29-1, the J call TRBJ1-2; possible D gene TRBD1, 6 bases. The length of the CDR3 is 16 residues. Germline CDR1 is SQVTM and CDR2 is ANQGSEA. V lost 6 bases to trimming and J lost 0 bases, with 20 bases between them. CDR3 region: CSVDGAQGRANYGYTF. Here the CDR3 DNA reads TGCAGCGTCGATGGGGCACAGGGACGAGCTAACTATGGCTACACCTTC.

V gene TRBV11-2 combines with J gene TRBJ2-1; the match to TRBD1 covers 8 bases. The CDR3 is 16 residues long. Per germline, CDR1 SGHAT and CDR2 FQNNGV. The V segment lost 2 bases and the J segment 0 bases; nucleotides outside the gene matches: 3. CDR3 loop: CASSLIGTGSYNEQFF. The CDR3 DNA is TGTGCCAGCAGCTTAATCGGGACAGGCTCCTACAATGAGCAGTTCTTC.

This chain uses TRBV11-2 with TRBJ2-1; TRBD2 is a possible D gene (6 bases). From germline, CDR1 is SGHAT and CDR2 FQNNGV. CDR3 length: 16 residues. The V end was cut by 5 bases, the J end by 5 bases, with 19 bases between. CDR3 amino acids: CASSLGGLLTNNEQFF. CDR3 in DNA: TGTGCCAGCAGCCTCGGCGGACTACTCACAAACAATGAGCAGTTCTTC.